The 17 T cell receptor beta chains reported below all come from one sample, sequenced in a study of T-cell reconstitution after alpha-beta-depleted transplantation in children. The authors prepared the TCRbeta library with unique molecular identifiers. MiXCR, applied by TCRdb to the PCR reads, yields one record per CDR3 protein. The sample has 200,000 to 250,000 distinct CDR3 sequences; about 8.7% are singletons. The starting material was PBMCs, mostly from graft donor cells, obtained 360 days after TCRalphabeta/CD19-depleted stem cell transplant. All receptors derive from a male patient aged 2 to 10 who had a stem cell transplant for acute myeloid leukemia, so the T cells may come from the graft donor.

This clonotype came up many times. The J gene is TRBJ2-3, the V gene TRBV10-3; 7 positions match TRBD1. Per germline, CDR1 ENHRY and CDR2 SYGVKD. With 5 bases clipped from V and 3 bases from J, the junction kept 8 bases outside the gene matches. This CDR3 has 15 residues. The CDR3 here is CAISWTGTQTDTQYF. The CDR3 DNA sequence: TGTGCCATCAGTTGGACAGGAACCCAGACAGATACGCAGTATTTT.

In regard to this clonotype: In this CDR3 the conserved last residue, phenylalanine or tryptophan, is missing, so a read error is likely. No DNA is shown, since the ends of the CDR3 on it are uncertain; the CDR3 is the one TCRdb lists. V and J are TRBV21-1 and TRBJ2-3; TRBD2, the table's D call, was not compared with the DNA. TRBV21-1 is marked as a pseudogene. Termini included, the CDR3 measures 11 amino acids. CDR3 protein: CASAVLLGGGD.

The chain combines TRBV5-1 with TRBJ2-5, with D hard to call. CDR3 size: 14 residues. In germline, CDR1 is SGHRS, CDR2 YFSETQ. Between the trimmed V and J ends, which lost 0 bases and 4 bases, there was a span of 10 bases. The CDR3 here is CASSLAPLAETQYF. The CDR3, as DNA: TGCGCCAGCAGCTTGGCCCCTCTTGCAGAGACCCAGTACTTC. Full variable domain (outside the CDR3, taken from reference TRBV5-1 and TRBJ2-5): KAGVTQTPRYLIKTRGQQVTLSCSPISGHRSVSWYQQTPGQGLQFLFEYFSETQRNKGNFPGRFSGRQFSNSRSEMNVSTLELGDSALYLCASSLAPLAETQYFGPGTRLLVL.

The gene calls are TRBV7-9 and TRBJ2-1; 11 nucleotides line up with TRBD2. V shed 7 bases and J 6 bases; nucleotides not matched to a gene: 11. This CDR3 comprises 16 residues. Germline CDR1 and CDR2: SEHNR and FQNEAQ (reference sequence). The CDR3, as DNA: TGTGCCAGCACCGTATCCGGGACTAGCGGCACCAATGAGCAGTTCTTC. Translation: CASTVSGTSGTNEQFF.

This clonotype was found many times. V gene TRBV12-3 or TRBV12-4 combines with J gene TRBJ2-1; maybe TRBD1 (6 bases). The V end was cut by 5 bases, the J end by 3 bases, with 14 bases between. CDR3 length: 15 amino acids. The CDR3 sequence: CASSPATGYYNEQFF. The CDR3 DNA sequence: TGTGCCAGCAGTCCGGCGACAGGTTACTACAATGAGCAGTTCTTC.

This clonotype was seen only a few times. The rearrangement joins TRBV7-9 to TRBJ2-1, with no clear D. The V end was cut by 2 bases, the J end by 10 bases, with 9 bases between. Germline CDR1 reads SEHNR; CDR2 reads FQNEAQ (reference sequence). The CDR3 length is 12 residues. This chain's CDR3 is CASSLIVREQFF. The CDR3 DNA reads TGTGCCAGCAGCTTAATCGTACGAGAGCAGTTCTTC.

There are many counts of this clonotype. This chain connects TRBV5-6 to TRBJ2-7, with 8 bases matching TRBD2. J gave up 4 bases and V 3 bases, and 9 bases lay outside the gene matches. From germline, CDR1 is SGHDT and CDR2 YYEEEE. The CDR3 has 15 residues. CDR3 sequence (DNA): TGTGCCAGCAGCTGGACCGGGACTAGGGGTTACGAGCAGTACTTC. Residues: CASSWTGTRGYEQYF.

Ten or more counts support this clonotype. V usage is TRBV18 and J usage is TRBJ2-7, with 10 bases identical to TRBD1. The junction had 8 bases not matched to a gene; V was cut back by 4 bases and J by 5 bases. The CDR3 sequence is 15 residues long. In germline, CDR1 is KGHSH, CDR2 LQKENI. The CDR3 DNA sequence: TGTGCCAGCTCACAAGTTTCGACAGGGGGCCACGAGCAGTACTTC. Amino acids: CASSQVSTGGHEQYF.

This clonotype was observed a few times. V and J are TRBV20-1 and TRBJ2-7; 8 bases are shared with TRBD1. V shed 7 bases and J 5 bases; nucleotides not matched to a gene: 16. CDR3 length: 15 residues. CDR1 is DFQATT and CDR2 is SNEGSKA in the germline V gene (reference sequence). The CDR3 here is CSVCPRGQGGDEQYF. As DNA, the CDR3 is TGCAGTGTTTGTCCCCGCGGACAGGGCGGGGACGAGCAGTACTTC.

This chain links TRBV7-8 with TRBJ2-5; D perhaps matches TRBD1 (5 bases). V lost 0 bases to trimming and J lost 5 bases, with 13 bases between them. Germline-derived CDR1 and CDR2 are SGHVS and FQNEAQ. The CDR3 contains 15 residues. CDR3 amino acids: CASSLARSGKETQYF. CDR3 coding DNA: TGTGCCAGCAGCTTAGCGCGGTCAGGGAAGGAGACCCAGTACTTC.

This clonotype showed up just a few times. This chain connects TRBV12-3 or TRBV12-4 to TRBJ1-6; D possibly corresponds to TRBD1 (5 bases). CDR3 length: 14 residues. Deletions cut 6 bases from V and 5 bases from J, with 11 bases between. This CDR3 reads CASRYTGDNSPLHF. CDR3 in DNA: TGTGCCAGCAGATACACAGGAGATAATTCACCCCTCCACTTT.

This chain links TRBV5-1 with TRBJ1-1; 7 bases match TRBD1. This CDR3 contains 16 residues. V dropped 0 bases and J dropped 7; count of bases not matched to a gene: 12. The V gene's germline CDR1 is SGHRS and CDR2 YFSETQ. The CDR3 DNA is TGCGCCAGCAGCTTGGCTCTCTACAGGGGCTTCGATGAAGCTTTCTTT. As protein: CASSLALYRGFDEAFF.

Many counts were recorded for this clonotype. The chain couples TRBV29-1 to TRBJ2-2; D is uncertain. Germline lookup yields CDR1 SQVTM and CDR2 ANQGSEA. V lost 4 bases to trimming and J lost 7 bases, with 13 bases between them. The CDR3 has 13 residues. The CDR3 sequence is CSVGGLKNGELFF. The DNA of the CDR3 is TGCAGCGTTGGAGGCCTTAAAAACGGGGAGCTGTTTTTT.

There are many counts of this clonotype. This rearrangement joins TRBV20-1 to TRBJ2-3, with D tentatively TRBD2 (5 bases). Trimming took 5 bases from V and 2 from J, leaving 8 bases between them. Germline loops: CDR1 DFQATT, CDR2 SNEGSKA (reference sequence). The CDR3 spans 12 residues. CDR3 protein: CSARTVTDTQYF. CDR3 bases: TGCAGTGCTCGGACTGTCACAGATACGCAGTATTTT.

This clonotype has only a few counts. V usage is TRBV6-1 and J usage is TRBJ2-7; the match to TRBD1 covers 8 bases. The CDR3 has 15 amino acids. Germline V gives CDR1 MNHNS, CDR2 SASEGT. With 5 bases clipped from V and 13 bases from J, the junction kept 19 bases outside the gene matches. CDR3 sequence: CASSTTSPSGGTSYF. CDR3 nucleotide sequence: TGTGCCAGCAGTACCACCTCCCCCTCAGGGGGCACAAGCTACTTC.

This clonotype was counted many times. CDR3 in DNA: TGTGCCAACCCACAGGGGGCCCAATACGAGCAGTACGTC. As protein: CANPQGAQYEQYV. This chain joins TRBV6-1 and TRBJ2-7; 9 bases are a match to TRBD1. The germline V gene encodes CDR1 MNHNS and CDR2 SASEGT. The CDR3 covers 13 residues. Unmatched junction bases numbered 8, after V lost 10 bases and J lost 4 bases.

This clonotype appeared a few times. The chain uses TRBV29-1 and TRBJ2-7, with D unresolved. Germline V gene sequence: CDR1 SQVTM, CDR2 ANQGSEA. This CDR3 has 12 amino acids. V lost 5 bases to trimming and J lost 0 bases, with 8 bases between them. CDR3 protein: CSVKTSSYEQYF. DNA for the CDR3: TGCAGCGTTAAGACCAGCTCCTACGAGCAGTACTTC.